The source of this T cell receptor beta chain is a study of blood T cell repertoires in COVID-19. For the study at large: COVID-19 samples, acute and convalescent, were from the United States, Italy and Spain. Sources were T cells, B-cell-depleted T cells, or PBMCs; the material itself was cDNA or gDNA.

In the authors' workflow: The assay estimated nucleated cells by amplifying reference gene primers. The data were produced by immunoSEQ multiplex PCR, yet TCRdb's version contains in-frame clones alone and is incomplete. That table furnishes V, J and clone size, whereas the DNA furnished D and trimming. The sample consists of around 380,000 clones, 81% of them appearing once. As regards this clone: In the same sample, other DNA sequences code for this CDR3.

V lost 1 base and J lost 7, with 5 bases in between. The germline V gene encodes CDR1 SGHRS and CDR2 YFSETQ. This CDR3 contains 12 residues. This chain joins TRBV5-1 and TRBJ2-2; the D gene is possibly TRBD1 (5 bases). The source material was peripheral blood. This receptor was taken from a human donor with acute or convalescent COVID-19. The donor label of this sample is uncertain. CDR3 residues: CASSLTGGELFF. The DNA of the CDR3 is TGCGCCAGCAGCTTGACAGGCGGGGAGCTGTTTTTT.